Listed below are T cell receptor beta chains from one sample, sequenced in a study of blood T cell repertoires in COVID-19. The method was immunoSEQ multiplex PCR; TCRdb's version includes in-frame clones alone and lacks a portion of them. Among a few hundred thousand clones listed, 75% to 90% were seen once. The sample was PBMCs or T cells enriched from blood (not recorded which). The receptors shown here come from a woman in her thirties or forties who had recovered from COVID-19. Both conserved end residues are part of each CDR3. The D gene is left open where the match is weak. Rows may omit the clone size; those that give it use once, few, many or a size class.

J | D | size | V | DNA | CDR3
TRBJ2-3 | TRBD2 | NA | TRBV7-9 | TGTGCCAGCAGCTTAGGCGGCGGGGGGACCACAGATACGCAGTATTTT | CASSLGGGGTTDTQYF
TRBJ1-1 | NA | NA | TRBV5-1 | TGCGCCAGCAGCTTGGCCGAGAATAGAAAAGCTTTCTTT | CASSLAENRKAFF
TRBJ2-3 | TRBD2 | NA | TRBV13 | TGTGCCAGCAGCTCCTCCAGCGGGAGTAAGACAGATACGCAGTATTTT | CASSSSSGSKTDTQYF
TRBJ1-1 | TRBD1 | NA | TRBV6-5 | TGTGCCAGCAGCCGGACCGGGACAGGGAGCACTGAAGCTTTCTTT | CASSRTGTGSTEAFF
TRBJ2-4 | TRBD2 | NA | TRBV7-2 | TGTGCCAGCAGCTTAGGGGACGGGCGGGGGTGGTACTTC | CASSLGDGRGWYF
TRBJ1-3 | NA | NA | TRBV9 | TGTGCCAGCAGCGTAGAAGACAGCCTTGCAAACACCATATATTTT | CASSVEDSLANTIYF
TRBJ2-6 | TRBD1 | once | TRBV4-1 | TGCGCCAGCAGCGAAACAGGGGATGGGGCCAACGTCCTGACTTTC | CASSETGDGANVLTF
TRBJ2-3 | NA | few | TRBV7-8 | TGTGCCAGCAGCCCCGGCGGTACAGATACGCAGTATTTT | CASSPGGTDTQYF
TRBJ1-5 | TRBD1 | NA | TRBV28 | TGTGCCAGCAGAGACGGGGACAGAAGCAATCAGCCCCAGCATTTT | CASRDGDRSNQPQHF
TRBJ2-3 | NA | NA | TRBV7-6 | TGTGCCAGCAGCTTAAGGTCTAGTGCAGGCACAGATACGCAGTATTTT | CASSLRSSAGTDTQYF
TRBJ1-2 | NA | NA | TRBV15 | TGTGCCACCAGCAGAGATTATAAGGGGGTAGAAGCAGGCTACACCTTC | CATSRDYKGVEAGYTF
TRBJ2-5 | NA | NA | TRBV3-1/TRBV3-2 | TGTGCCAGCAGCCCCCGAGGAGAGACCCAGTACTTC | CASSPRGETQYF
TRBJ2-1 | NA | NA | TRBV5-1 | TGCGCCAGCAGTCGGGACTTTTACAATGAGCAGTTCTTC | CASSRDFYNEQFF
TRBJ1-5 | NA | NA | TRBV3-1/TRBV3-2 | TGTGCCAGCAGCCAAGAGGCAGGGGCCTATCAGCCCCAGCATTTT | CASSQEAGAYQPQHF
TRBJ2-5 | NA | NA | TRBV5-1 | TGCGCCAGCTATCGAGAGAGCCGGGAGACCCAGTACTTC | CASYRESRETQYF
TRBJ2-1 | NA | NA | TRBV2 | TGTGCCAGCAGACCGACAGTACCCCCCTACAATGAGCAGTTCTTC | CASRPTVPPYNEQFF
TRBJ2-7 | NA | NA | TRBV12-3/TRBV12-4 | TGTGCCAGCAGCCTACAGGGCTACGAGCAGTACTTC | CASSLQGYEQYF
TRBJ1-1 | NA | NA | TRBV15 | TGTGCCACCAGCAGCTCCCGCGGATTCGACACTGAAGCTTTCTTT | CATSSSRGFDTEAFF
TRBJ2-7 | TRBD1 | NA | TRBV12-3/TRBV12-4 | TGTGCCAGCAGTCTCAGGGACAGCTACGAGCAGTACTTC | CASSLRDSYEQYF
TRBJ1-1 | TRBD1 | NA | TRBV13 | TGTGCCAGCAGCCCCGGACAGGGGCTGAACACTGAAGCTTTCTTT | CASSPGQGLNTEAFF
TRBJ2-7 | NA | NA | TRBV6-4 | TGTGCCAGCAGTGGGGCAGGTCTCCCAGGCGAGCAGTACTTC | CASSGAGLPGEQYF
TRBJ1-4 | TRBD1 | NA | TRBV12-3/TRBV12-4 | TGTGCCAGCAGTCGACAGGGTGGTGAAAAACTGTTTTTT | CASSRQGGEKLFF
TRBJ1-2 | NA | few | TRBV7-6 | TGTGCCAGCAGCTTAGGGCAGGGGCAGTCCTATGGCTACACCTTC | CASSLGQGQSYGYTF
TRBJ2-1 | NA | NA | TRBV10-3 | TGTGCCATCAGTGAACAAGTGGGGGGGGCCGGTAATGAGCAGTTCTTC | CAISEQVGGAGNEQFF
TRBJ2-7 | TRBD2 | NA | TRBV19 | TGTGCCAGTAGCTTCAGGGGGACTAGCGGCTCCTACGAGCAGTACTTC | CASSFRGTSGSYEQYF
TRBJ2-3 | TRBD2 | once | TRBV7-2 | TGTGCCAGCAGCTTAGTAGCGGGAGGGGTCACAGATACGCAGTATTTT | CASSLVAGGVTDTQYF
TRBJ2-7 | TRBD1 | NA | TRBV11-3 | TGTGCCAGCAGCCCATGGGGACAGGGCTACGAGCAGTACTTC | CASSPWGQGYEQYF
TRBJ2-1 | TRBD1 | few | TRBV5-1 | TGCGCCAGCAGCTGGTTAGGGGGCGCCTACAATGAGCAGTTCTTC | CASSWLGGAYNEQFF
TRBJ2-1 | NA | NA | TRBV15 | TGTGCCACCAGCAGAGTGGTAGGGGGCAATGAGCAGTTCTTC | CATSRVVGGNEQFF
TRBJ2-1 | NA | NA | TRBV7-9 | TGTGCCAGCAGCCCTCGGAGAGTCGATGAGCAGTTCTTC | CASSPRRVDEQFF
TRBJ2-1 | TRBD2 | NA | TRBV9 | TGTGCCAGCAGCTCCCGGCGGGAGGGTTCCTACAATGAGCAGTTCTTC | CASSSRREGSYNEQFF
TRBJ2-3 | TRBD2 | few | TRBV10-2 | TGCGCCAGCAGAGACCAGCGGGGGGTCCGTTTTACAGATACGCAGTATTTT | CASRDQRGVRFTDTQYF
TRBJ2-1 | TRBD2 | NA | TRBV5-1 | TGCGCCAGCAGCTTGGGGACTAGGGGTTACAATGAGCAGTTCTTC | CASSLGTRGYNEQFF
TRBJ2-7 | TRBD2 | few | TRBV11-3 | TGTGCCAGCAGCTTCGGACTAGGATCCGACGAGCAGTACTTC | CASSFGLGSDEQYF
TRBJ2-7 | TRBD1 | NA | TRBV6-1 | TGTGCCAGCAGTGAAGCGCGGTGGACAGGGGGCTACGAGCAGTACTTC | CASSEARWTGGYEQYF
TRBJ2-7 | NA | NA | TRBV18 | TGTGCCAGCTCACCAGAGGAGGGGTACGAGCAGTACTTC | CASSPEEGYEQYF
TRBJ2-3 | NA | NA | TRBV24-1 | TGTGCCACCAGTGATGCCGGGACAGGGACGACTAGCGGCCTCGATACGCAGTATTTT | CATSDAGTGTTSGLDTQYF
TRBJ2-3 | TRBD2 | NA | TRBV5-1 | TGCGCCAGCAGCTTGCGGGAGGGCATAGATACGCAGTATTTT | CASSLREGIDTQYF
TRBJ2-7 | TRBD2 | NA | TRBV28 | TGTGCCAGCAGTCTGCTCTTAGCGGGAAGGGTGTACGAGCAGTACTTC | CASSLLLAGRVYEQYF
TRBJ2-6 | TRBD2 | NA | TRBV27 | TGTGCCAGCACCAAGACTAGCGGGGCCTTCTCTGGGGCCAACGTCCTGACTTTC | CASTKTSGAFSGANVLTF
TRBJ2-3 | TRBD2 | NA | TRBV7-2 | TGTGCCAGCAGCTTAGGACTAGCGGCGGATACGCAGTATTTT | CASSLGLAADTQYF
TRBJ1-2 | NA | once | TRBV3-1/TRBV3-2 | TGTGCCAGCAGCCCAACAGGGTCCTCCGCACTCTATGGCTACACCTTC | CASSPTGSSALYGYTF
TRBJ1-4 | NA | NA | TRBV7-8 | TGTGCCAGCAGCGCAGGGACTAATGAAAAACTGTTTTTT | CASSAGTNEKLFF
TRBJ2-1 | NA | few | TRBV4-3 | TGCGCCAGCAGCCAAGGGCTTGGTACGGGGCAGTTCTTC | CASSQGLGTGQFF
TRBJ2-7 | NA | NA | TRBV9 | TGTGCCAGCAGCGTAGGCTCTACCGGGAGTGCCTACGAGCAGTACTTC | CASSVGSTGSAYEQYF
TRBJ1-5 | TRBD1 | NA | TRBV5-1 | TGCGCCAGCAGCTACTCGGACAGGGACGGTCCCCAGCATTTT | CASSYSDRDGPQHF
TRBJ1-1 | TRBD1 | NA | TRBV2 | TGTGCCAGCACCCTCAATAATTGGGACAGGGGGAACACTGAAGCTTTCTTT | CASTLNNWDRGNTEAFF
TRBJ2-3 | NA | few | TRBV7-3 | TGTGCCAGCAGCCAGTCAGGGGCCACAGATACGCAGTATTTT | CASSQSGATDTQYF
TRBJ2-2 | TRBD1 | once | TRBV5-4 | TGTGCCAGCAGCCCCGGGACAGGGGTCACCGGGGAGCTGTTTTTT | CASSPGTGVTGELFF
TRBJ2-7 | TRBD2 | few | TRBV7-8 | TGTGCCAGCAGCTCCGGGACTAGACTCGACTACGAGCAGTACTTC | CASSSGTRLDYEQYF
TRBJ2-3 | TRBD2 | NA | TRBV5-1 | TGCGCCAGCAGCTTAGCGGGAGTGAGCACAGATACGCAGTATTTT | CASSLAGVSTDTQYF
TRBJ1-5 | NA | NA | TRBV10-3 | TGTGCCATCAGGGGGGAGGGAAGCAATCAGCCCCAGCATTTT | CAIRGEGSNQPQHF
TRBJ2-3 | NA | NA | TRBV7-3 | TGTGCCAGCAGCTTAGGTCGGTCGACAGATACGCAGTATTTT | CASSLGRSTDTQYF
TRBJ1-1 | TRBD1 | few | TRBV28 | TGTGCCAGCAGTTTGACAGGGGGTCTCAACACTGAAGCTTTCTTT | CASSLTGGLNTEAFF